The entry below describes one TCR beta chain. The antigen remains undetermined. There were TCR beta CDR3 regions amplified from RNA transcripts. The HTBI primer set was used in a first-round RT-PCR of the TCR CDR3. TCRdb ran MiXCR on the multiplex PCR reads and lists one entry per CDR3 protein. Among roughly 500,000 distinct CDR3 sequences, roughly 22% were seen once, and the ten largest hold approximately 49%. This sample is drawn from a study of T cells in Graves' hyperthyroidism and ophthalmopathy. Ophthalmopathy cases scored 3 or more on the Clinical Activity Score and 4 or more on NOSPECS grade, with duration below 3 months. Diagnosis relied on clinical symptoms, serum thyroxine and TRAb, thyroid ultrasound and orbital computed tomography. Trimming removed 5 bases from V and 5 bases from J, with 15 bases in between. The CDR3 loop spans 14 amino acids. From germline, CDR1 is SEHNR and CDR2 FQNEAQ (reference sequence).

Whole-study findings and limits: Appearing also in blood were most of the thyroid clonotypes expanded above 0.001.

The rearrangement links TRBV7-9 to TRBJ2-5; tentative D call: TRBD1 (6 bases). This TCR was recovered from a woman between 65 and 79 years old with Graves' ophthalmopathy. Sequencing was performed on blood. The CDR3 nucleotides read TGTGCCAGCAGCCCAGGGGCTAGCTATGAGACCCAGTACTTC. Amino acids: CASSPGASYETQYF.